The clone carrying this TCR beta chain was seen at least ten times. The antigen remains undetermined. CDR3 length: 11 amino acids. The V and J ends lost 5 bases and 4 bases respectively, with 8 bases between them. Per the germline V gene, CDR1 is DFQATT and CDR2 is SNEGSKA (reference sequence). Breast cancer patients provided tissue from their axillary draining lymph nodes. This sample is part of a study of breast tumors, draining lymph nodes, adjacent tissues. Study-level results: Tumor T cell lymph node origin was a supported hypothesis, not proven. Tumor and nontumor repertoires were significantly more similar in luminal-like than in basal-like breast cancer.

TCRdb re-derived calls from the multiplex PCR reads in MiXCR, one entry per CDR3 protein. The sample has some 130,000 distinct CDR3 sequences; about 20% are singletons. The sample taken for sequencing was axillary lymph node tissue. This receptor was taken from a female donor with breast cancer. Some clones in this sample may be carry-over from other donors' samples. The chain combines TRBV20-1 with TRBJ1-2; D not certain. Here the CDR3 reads CSAPRAYGYTF. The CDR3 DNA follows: TGCAGTGCTCCGAGGGCCTATGGCTACACCTTC.